Listed below are T cell receptor beta chains from one sample, sequenced in a study of blood T cell repertoires in COVID-19. Only in-frame clones appear in the TCRdb table, and some are missing; sequencing was by immunoSEQ multiplex PCR. The sample shows around 480,000 clones, 75% to 90% of them seen only once. Sequenced sample: PBMCs or T cells enriched from blood (not recorded which). The receptor set was obtained from a woman younger than 35 who had recovered from COVID-19. Each CDR3 is given with its conserved first and last residue. A D gene is named only where the DNA matches it firmly. Only part of the rows carry a size: once, few, many, or a class if the clone is expanded.

j_gene,v_gene,abundance,d_gene,CDR3aa,CDR3nt
TRBJ1-6,TRBV6-5,.,TRBD1,CASSRDRVGTPLHF,TGTGCCAGCAGTAGGGACAGGGTCGGGACACCCCTCCACTTT
TRBJ2-5,TRBV5-6,.,.,CASSSARGQETQYF,TGTGCCAGCAGCTCGGCCCGGGGTCAAGAGACCCAGTACTTC
TRBJ2-1,TRBV11-3,.,TRBD2,CASSPRLAGPGNEQFF,TGTGCCAGCAGCCCCCGCCTAGCGGGGCCCGGCAATGAGCAGTTCTTC
TRBJ1-1,TRBV18,.,.,CASSETGFSTEAFF,TGTGCCAGTTCTGAGACAGGATTTAGCACTGAAGCTTTCTTT
TRBJ2-5,TRBV2,.,TRBD2,CASSEGLAGGETQYF,TGTGCCAGCAGTGAGGGGCTAGCGGGGGGAGAGACCCAGTACTTC
TRBJ1-1,TRBV19,.,.,CASSIVMDSAAFF,TGTGCCAGTAGTATAGTAATGGACTCGGCCGCTTTCTTT
TRBJ1-5,TRBV30,.,TRBD1,CAFSTGGNQPQHF,TGTGCCTTCTCTACAGGGGGCAATCAGCCCCAGCATTTT
TRBJ1-2,TRBV14,.,.,CASSQEVDSLYGYTF,TGTGCCAGCAGCCAAGAGGTGGACAGCCTCTATGGCTACACCTTC
TRBJ1-1,TRBV12-1,once,.,CASSFRGARGEAFF,TGTGCCAGCAGCTTCAGGGGGGCGCGCGGTGAAGCTTTCTTT
TRBJ2-3,TRBV7-2,.,TRBD2,CASSLEPSGGSTDTQYF,TGTGCCAGCAGCTTAGAGCCTAGCGGGGGTAGCACAGATACGCAGTATTTT
TRBJ2-3,TRBV27,.,TRBD1,CASSSRGLIPDTQYF,TGTGCCAGCAGTTCCAGGGGGCTTATTCCAGATACGCAGTATTTT
TRBJ1-4,TRBV6-5,few,.,CASRATGVRDEKLFF,TGTGCCAGCAGGGCGACAGGCGTGAGGGATGAAAAACTGTTTTTT
TRBJ2-5,TRBV20-1,.,TRBD2,CSASDPAGGPETQYF,TGCAGTGCTAGTGATCCAGCGGGGGGTCCCGAGACCCAGTACTTC
TRBJ1-1,TRBV29-1,.,.,CSVGEGQGTEAFF,TGCAGCGTGGGGGAGGGTCAGGGCACTGAAGCTTTCTTT
TRBJ2-6,TRBV6-5,few,TRBD2,CATKDGGAGANVLTF,TGTGCCACCAAAGACGGGGGGGCTGGGGCCAACGTCCTGACTTTC
TRBJ1-2,TRBV27,.,TRBD1,CASSLRTGGSHYGYTF,TGTGCCAGCAGCCTTCGGACAGGGGGCTCCCACTATGGCTACACCTTC
TRBJ1-5,TRBV13,.,.,CASSLEVIQEEWANQPQHF,TGTGCCAGCAGCTTAGAAGTCATTCAGGAGGAGTGGGCAAATCAGCCCCAGCATTTT
TRBJ1-2,TRBV6-5,.,.,CASSNNRANYGYTF,TGTGCCAGCAGTAATAACAGGGCAAACTATGGCTACACCTTC
TRBJ1-1,TRBV29-1,.,.,CSVAGGYSNTEAFF,TGCAGCGTCGCTGGGGGCTACTCGAACACTGAAGCTTTCTTT
TRBJ2-1,TRBV4-1,.,.,CASSQVAGWGDEQFF,TGCGCCAGCAGCCAAGTGGCAGGGTGGGGCGATGAGCAGTTCTTC
TRBJ2-2,TRBV27,once,TRBD1,CASSRGTGNGELFF,TGTGCCAGCAGCCGCGGGACAGGGAACGGGGAGCTGTTTTTT
TRBJ1-1,TRBV2,.,.,CASSGLTGYGTEAFF,TGTGCCAGCAGTGGGCTTACAGGGTATGGGACTGAAGCTTTCTTT
TRBJ1-1,TRBV7-3,.,.,CASSPQVNTEAFF,TGTGCCAGCAGCCCCCAGGTAAACACTGAAGCTTTCTTT
TRBJ1-2,TRBV5-4,.,TRBD1,CASSLGQGSLGYGYTF,TGTGCCAGCAGCTTGGGACAGGGGAGCCTCGGCTATGGCTACACCTTC
TRBJ1-2,TRBV19,.,TRBD1,CASSPGQAVNYGYTF,TGTGCCAGTAGTCCCGGACAGGCAGTGAACTATGGCTACACCTTC
TRBJ2-7,TRBV6-1,.,.,CASSEGDYEQYF,TGTGCCAGCAGTGAAGGAGATTACGAGCAGTACTTC
TRBJ1-2,TRBV27,.,.,CASSLYMGGPRGYTF,TGTGCCAGCTCTTTGTATATGGGGGGACCTCGGGGCTACACCTTC
TRBJ2-6,TRBV2,.,.,CASVGVGGANVLTF,TGTGCCAGCGTCGGGGTGGGTGGGGCCAACGTCCTGACTTTC
TRBJ2-3,TRBV3-1/TRBV3-2,.,.,CASRKAGGTDTQYF,TGTGCCAGCAGGAAGGCGGGTGGCACAGATACGCAGTATTTT
TRBJ1-6,TRBV30,once,.,CAWSVSGEGTPLHF,TGTGCCTGGAGTGTATCGGGGGAGGGGACACCCCTCCACTTT
TRBJ1-6,TRBV21-1,.,.,CASSTPAGIDSPLHF,TGTGCCAGCAGCACCCCGGCAGGGATTGATTCACCCCTCCACTTT
TRBJ2-7,TRBV2,.,.,CATTGPYEQYF,TGTGCCACTACGGGTCCCTACGAGCAGTACTTC
TRBJ1-2,TRBV7-9,.,.,CASSPSGQLGYGYTF,TGTGCCAGCAGCCCCTCCGGACAGCTCGGCTATGGCTACACCTTC
TRBJ1-1,TRBV3-1/TRBV3-2,.,.,CASSQEWTANTEAFF,TGTGCCAGCAGCCAAGAATGGACAGCTAACACTGAAGCTTTCTTT
TRBJ2-7,TRBV4-2,.,TRBD2,CASSQGLTSGGGYEQYF,TGTGCCAGCAGCCAAGGGCTCACTAGCGGGGGCGGGTACGAGCAGTACTTC
TRBJ2-4,TRBV3-1/TRBV3-2,.,TRBD1,CASSHHALTGGGNIQYF,TGTGCCAGCAGCCACCACGCCTTGACAGGGGGGGGAAACATTCAGTACTTC
TRBJ1-1,TRBV24-1,.,TRBD1,CATSLTGGTEAFF,TGTGCCACCAGCTTAACAGGGGGGACTGAAGCTTTCTTT
TRBJ1-4,TRBV28,.,.,CASSLGGASEKLFF,TGTGCCAGCAGCCTAGGGGGGGCCAGTGAAAAACTGTTTTTT
TRBJ1-1,TRBV2,.,.,CASSEGVGSTEAFF,TGTGCCAGCAGTGAAGGGGTGGGGAGCACTGAAGCTTTCTTT
TRBJ1-1,TRBV10-1,.,.,CASRGGKGPAFF,TGCGCCAGCAGGGGAGGAAAGGGACCCGCTTTCTTT
TRBJ1-5,TRBV4-1,few,.,CASSQTGDGQPQHF,TGCGCCAGCAGCCAAACGGGGGATGGTCAGCCCCAGCATTTT
TRBJ1-1,TRBV5-4,.,TRBD1,CASSLQGGVTEAFF,TGTGCCAGCAGCTTGCAGGGGGGAGTAACTGAAGCTTTCTTT
TRBJ1-2,TRBV7-9,.,.,CASSPAGHGYTF,TGTGCCAGCAGCCCAGCAGGCCATGGCTACACCTTC
TRBJ2-5,TRBV4-1,.,TRBD2,CASSQTSGGAEETQYF,TGCGCCAGCAGCCAGACTAGCGGGGGGGCCGAGGAGACCCAGTACTTC
TRBJ1-1,TRBV2,.,TRBD1,CASSSPGGMNTEAFF,TGTGCCAGCAGCTCGCCAGGGGGCATGAACACTGAAGCTTTCTTT
TRBJ1-2,TRBV27,.,.,CASQPLGLNYGYTF,TGTGCCAGTCAACCTTTGGGACTTAACTATGGCTACACCTTC
TRBJ2-1,TRBV27,few,.,CATAPGTYNEQFF,TGTGCCACGGCCCCGGGGACTTACAATGAGCAGTTCTTC
TRBJ2-7,TRBV2,.,.,CASRPRTASYEQYF,TGTGCCAGCAGACCGAGGACAGCCTCCTACGAGCAGTACTTC
TRBJ1-5,TRBV19,.,.,CASSLPELTSSYSNQPQHF,TGTGCCAGTAGTCTTCCCGAACTTACGAGTTCGTATAGCAATCAGCCCCAGCATTTT
TRBJ2-5,TRBV12-5,.,TRBD2,CASGLGGGGMETQYF,TGTGCTAGTGGTTTGGGTGGCGGGGGAATGGAGACCCAGTACTTC
TRBJ1-1,TRBV13,.,TRBD1,CASRLLQGADTEAFF,TGTGCCAGCAGACTTTTACAGGGGGCGGACACTGAAGCTTTCTTT
TRBJ2-1,TRBV5-4,.,.,CASSSVGTGLAERGEGEQFF,TGTGCCAGCAGCTCGGTCGGGACAGGGCTCGCAGAGCGGGGGGAGGGTGAGCAGTTCTTC
TRBJ1-4,TRBV15,once,.,CATSRDSEEKLFF,TGTGCCACCAGCAGAGATTCGGAGGAAAAACTGTTTTTT
TRBJ2-7,TRBV7-8,.,TRBD1,CASSLGLSGTGNPYEQYF,TGTGCCAGCAGCTTAGGCTTATCCGGGACAGGGAATCCCTACGAGCAGTACTTC
TRBJ1-6,TRBV27,.,TRBD1,CASSSDREHSPLHF,TGTGCCAGCAGCTCCGACAGGGAGCATTCACCCCTCCACTTT
TRBJ1-5,TRBV30,.,.,CAWSVRYGGQPQHF,TGTGCCTGGAGTGTACGTTACGGCGGTCAGCCCCAGCATTTT
TRBJ1-6,TRBV28,.,.,CASSSGNSPLHF,TGTGCCAGCAGTTCAGGAAATTCACCCCTCCACTTT